In its sample, the clone carrying this T cell receptor (beta chain) was seen many times. The CDR3 has 15 residues. V was shortened by 0 bases and J by 6 bases, with 12 bases between the two germline ends. One entry per CDR3 protein, called by TCRdb with MiXCR from the RT-PCR reads. The data hold about 960,000 distinct CDR3 sequences, with approximately 18% observed a single time. These data come from a study of patients and donors after allogeneic stem cell transplantation. The sample comprised blood, either unsorted or a sorted T cell fraction (not recorded which). The sequence came from a human donor who was either an allogeneic HSCT recipient or a stem cell or donor lymphocyte infusion donor (not recorded which). It is not recorded whose cells these are; they may come from a transplant donor. J is TRBJ1-5 and V is TRBV12-3 or TRBV12-4; a possible D gene is TRBD1 (5 bases). CDR3 DNA: TGTGCCAGCAGTTTAGCCGGACAAAGGAGTCAGCCCCAGCATTTT. Translation: CASSLAGQRSQPQHF.